Sequencing of this T cell receptor (beta chain) was carried out in a study of blood T cells in healthy people across ages. Study results and limitations: Unsorted PBMC input precluded a conclusive naive versus antigen-experienced comparison.

V lost 0 bases and J lost 7, with 22 bases in between. This CDR3 spans 17 amino acids. Germline assignment: CDR1 MGHRA and CDR2 YSYEKL. A J-beta primer mix and a sample-barcoded 5' primer were used in a second PCR of roughly 7 to 12 cycles. Every molecule of cDNA carried a tag from a template-switch adaptor with 12 random nucleotides. TCRdb independently ran MiXCR on the 5' RACE reads; one entry per CDR3 protein. The table shows 700,000 to 950,000 distinct CDR3 sequences, with approximately 43% occurring only once. Details on this clonotype: What it binds is not known.

Donors were systemically healthy Caucasian individuals from Russia aged about 6 to 90 years. This sequence originates from a woman aged 55-70 years in good health. The chain recombines TRBV4-1 with TRBJ2-7; possibly TRBD1 or TRBD2 for D (5 bases each). The sample comprised blood. CDR3 DNA: TGCGCCAGCAGCCAAGATGGGACGAGGGGCCGCAGGGATGAGCAGTACTTC. Translating it yields CASSQDGTRGRRDEQYF.